The sequence of this T cell receptor beta chain was determined in a study of cytomegalovirus exposure and HLA in healthy donors. General study points: The study labeled 150 or so TCR beta chains cytomegalovirus-associated.

Between the trimmed V and J ends, which lost 3 bases and 4 bases, there was a span of 15 bases. The CDR3 sequence is 14 residues long. CDR1 and CDR2 (germline): SQVTM, ANQGSEA. Repertoires were generated with immunoSEQ multiplex PCR, while TCRdb's copy carries only in-frame clones and drops some. The sample lists about 160,000 clones; 85% were seen once. Concerning this clone: Antigen specificity is unknown.

Sequencing was done on a sample of PBMCs. The rearrangement links TRBV29-1 to TRBJ1-2, with D perhaps TRBD1 (5 bases). This TCR was recovered from a young man in good health and CMV-seropositive. The CDR3 bases are TGCAGCGTTGACCGCCAGGGTTCTACCTATGGCTACACCTTC. This gives the protein CSVDRQGSTYGYTF.